This TCR beta chain was captured by sequencing in a study of T cell responses to AZD1222 COVID-19 vaccine. CDR3 length: 14 amino acids. Germline lookup yields CDR1 MNHEY and CDR2 SVGAGI. V was shortened by 5 bases and J by 4 bases, with 9 bases between the two germline ends. This clone appeared a few times. What it binds is unknown. Study conclusions and caveats: Clonal diversity was possibly underestimated, and the donors were mostly white British, with more females.

Clones were sequenced by immunoSEQ multiplex PCR, and TCRdb holds only the in-frame ones, with some missing. The table lists 150,000 to 200,000 clones, 85% to 90% of them singletons. The chain combines TRBV6-5 with TRBJ1-6; perhaps TRBD1 as D (6 bases). This clonotype originated in an adult in good health. The material was peripheral blood, obtained on day 0 of AZD1222 vaccination. DNA of the CDR3: TGTGCCAGCAGTCTGACAGGTTATAATTCACCCCTCCACTTT. Amino acid sequence: CASSLTGYNSPLHF.